This T cell receptor beta chain emerged from a study of CD8 T cells in ankylosing spondylitis. Using quantitative 5'-RACE with molecular barcodes, the authors made TCR beta libraries. TCRdb used MiXCR to reprocess the 5' RACE reads, holding one entry per CDR3 protein. The table has approximately 550,000 distinct CDR3 sequences, about an eighth seen once. Study-wide results and limits: Reportedly, significant enrichment of disease-linked clones occurred in matched ankylosing spondylitis synovial fluid. A motif of 8 or 9 highly homologous TCR beta variants was seen as apparently characteristic of ankylosing spondylitis blood. Some motif variants had been reported before (in reactive arthritis synovial fluid and blood).

In this sample, this clonotype turned up a few times. Its specificity is not known. The CDR3 consists of 17 residues. V shed 1 base and J 0 bases; nucleotides not matched to a gene: 8. Looked up from germline, CDR1 is SGHTA and CDR2 is FQGNSA. The receptor's source is a male donor with ankylosing spondylitis. The rearrangement links TRBV7-2 to TRBJ1-1; 7 bases are a match to TRBD1. Material for sequencing was blood, either unsorted or a sorted T cell fraction (not recorded which). CDR3 sequence (DNA): TGTGCCAGCAGCTTAGGGGGGCCGGGACAGCTGAACACTGAAGCTTTCTTT. It encodes CASSLGGPGQLNTEAFF.